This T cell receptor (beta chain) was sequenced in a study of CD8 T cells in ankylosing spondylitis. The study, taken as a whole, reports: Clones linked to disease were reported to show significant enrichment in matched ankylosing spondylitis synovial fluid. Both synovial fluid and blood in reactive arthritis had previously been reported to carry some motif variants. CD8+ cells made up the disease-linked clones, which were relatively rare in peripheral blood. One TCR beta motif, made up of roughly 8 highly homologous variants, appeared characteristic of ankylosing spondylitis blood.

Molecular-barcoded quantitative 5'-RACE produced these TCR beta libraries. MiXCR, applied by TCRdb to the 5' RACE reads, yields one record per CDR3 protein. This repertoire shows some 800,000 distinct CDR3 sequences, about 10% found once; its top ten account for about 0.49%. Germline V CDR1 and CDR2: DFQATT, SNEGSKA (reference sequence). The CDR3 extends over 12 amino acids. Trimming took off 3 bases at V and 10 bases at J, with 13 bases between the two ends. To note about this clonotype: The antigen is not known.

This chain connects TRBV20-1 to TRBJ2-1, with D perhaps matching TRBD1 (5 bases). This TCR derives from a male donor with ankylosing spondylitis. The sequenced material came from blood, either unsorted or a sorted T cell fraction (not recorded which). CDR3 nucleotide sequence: TGCAGTGCTAGGCGACAGCCGGGCGAGCAGTTCTTC. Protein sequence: CSARRQPGEQFF.